This T cell receptor beta chain was recorded in a study of T cells after yellow fever vaccination (dated by TCRdb to the late 2010s). Some background on the complete study: Libraries from fractions with low cell numbers were prepared with the SMART-Seq v4 Ultra Low Input RNA kit. To track T-cell clones before and after primary and booster YFV17D yellow fever vaccination, bulk TCR alpha and beta repertoires were sequenced longitudinally. The cohort comprised two healthy male donors, one aged 18 to 29 and one aged 30 to 39 years. Blood was drawn at multiple timepoints before and after primary and secondary immunization, with bulk PBMC replicates and cell subsets isolated. What the study reported, not specific to this receptor: After the booster, most of the clones that had expanded following primary vaccination were detected again (almost 98% of CD4 and around 88% of CD8), which suggests that memory was broadly maintained. A small share of clonotypes was detected in both CD4 and CD8 compartments, with the overlap likely arising from convergent recombination. Because only a couple of donors were included in the study, the extent to which the findings can be generalized is limited. Computational filtering was needed because FACS-sorted repertoires could contain abundant contaminating clonotypes from the bulk population. Compared with the primary T-cell response, the secondary T-cell response was faster but weaker, reaching its peak on day 5 rather than on day 15.

TCR cDNA was synthesized by 5'RACE template switching, which introduced a universal primer site and unique molecular identifiers. cDNA synthesis was primed from both the TCR alpha and TCR beta constant segments. Two PCR steps were used to amplify libraries, with sample barcodes and sequencing adapters being added in the second step. Libraries were sequenced on Illumina HiSeq 2500 (2x100 bp) or NovaSeq (2x150 bp). Per the authors' processing: Reads were demultiplexed and collapsed into UMI consensus sequences with MIGEC, and V(D)J alignment was performed with MiXCR. Clonotypes responding to the vaccine were identified with edgeR on replicate PBMC samples, with the criteria of FDR below 0.01 and a log2 fold change above 5 up to day 15. CD4 or CD8 identity was assigned to each bulk clonotype according to whether the clonotype was present at higher abundance in the sequenced CD4 repertoire or the sequenced CD8 repertoire. TCRdb reanalyzed the raw reads on its own, using fastp at Q25 for trimming and MiXCR for clone calling, and kept in-frame beta chains. Every entry covers one CDR3 protein and lists the most common genes and DNA from its rows. The V and J calls were determined by TCRdb, not by the authors. The sample data list hundreds of thousands of distinct CDR3 sequences, and approximately 13% of these were observed just once. The top ten hold roughly 13% of the sample.

The germline V gene provides CDR1 SGHTA and CDR2 FQGNSA. V lost 5 bases and J lost 0 bases; the stretch between them is 13 bases long. The CDR3 covers 16 residues, taking in both the cysteine and the phenylalanine. The DNA shown is the 48-base CDR3, in frame from base 1. Worth noting for this clonotype: Its recognized antigen is unknown. No base qualities exist here, and no much larger clone lies one base off it.

Per the publication, the treatment or condition label means: live attenuated yellow fever vaccine strain. At each blood-draw timepoint, two biological replicates of bulk PBMCs were collected. A standard Ficoll-Paque protocol was used to isolate PBMCs from peripheral blood. TriZol was used to extract RNA from bulk PBMCs, from CD4 and CD8 fractions, and from dextramer-positive and dextramer-negative fractions. This sequence uses TRBV7-2 and TRBJ2-2; the D gene cannot be named for sure. This TCR derives from a man between 25 and 39 years old who received the YFV17D yellow fever vaccine. The input for sequencing was PBMCs, taken on the day of the yellow fever booster vaccination. The CDR3 protein sequence reads: CASSLPVGSNTGELFF. Read as DNA, the sequence is TGTGCCAGCAGCCTTCCTGTCGGTTCGAACACCGGGGAGCTGTTTTTT. Where the CDR3 stops, the reference TRBV7-2 and TRBJ2-2 genes take over; the full variable domain is GAGVSQSPSNKVTEKGKDVELRCDPISGHTALYWYRQSLGQGLEFLIYFQGNSAPDKSGLPSDRFSAERTGGSVSTLTIQRTQQEDSAVYLCASSLPVGSNTGELFFGEGSRLTVL.